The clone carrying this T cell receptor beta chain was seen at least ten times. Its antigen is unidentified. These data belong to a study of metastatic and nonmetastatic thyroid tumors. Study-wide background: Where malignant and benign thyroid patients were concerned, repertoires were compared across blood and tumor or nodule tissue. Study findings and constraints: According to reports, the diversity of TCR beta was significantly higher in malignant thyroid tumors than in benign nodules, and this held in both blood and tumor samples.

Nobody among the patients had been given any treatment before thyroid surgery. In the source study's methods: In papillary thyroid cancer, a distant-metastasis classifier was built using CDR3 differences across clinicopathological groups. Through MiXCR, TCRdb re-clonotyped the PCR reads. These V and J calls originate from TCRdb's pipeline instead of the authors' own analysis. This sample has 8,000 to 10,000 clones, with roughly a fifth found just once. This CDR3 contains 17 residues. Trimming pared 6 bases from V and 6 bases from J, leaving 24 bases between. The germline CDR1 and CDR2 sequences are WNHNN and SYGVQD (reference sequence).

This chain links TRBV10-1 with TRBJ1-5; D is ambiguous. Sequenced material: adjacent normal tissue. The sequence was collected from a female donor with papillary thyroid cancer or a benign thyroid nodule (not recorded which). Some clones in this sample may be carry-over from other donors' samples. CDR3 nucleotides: TGCGCCAGCAGCGTTTGGACGGGTCGCGTTAGGGCTCAGCCCCAGCATTTT. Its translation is CASSVWTGRVRAQPQHF.